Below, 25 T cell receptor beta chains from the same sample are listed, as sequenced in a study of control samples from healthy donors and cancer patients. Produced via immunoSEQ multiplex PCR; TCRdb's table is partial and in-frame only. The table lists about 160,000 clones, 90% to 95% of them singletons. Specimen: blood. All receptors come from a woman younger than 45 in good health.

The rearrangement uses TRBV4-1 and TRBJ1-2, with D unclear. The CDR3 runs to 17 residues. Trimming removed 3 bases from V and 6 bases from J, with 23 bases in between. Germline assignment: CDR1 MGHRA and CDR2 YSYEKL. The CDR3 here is CASSQVPSGIGSDGYTF. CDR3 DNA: TGCGCCAGCAGCCAGGTACCCTCGGGGATAGGGAGCGATGGCTACACCTTC.

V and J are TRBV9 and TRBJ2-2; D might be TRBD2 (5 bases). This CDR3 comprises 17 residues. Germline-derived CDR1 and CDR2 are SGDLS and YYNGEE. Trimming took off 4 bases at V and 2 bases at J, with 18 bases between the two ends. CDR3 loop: CASSPPQAGLNTGELFF. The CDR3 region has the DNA TGTGCCAGCAGCCCACCTCAGGCGGGTCTTAACACCGGGGAGCTGTTTTTT.

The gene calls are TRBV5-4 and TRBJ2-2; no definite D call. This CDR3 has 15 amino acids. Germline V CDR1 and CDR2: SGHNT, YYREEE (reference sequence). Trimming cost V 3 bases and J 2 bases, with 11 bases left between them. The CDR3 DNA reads TGTGCCAGCAGCTCGCCGAAGGGCAACACCGGGGAGCTGTTTTTT. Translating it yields CASSSPKGNTGELFF.

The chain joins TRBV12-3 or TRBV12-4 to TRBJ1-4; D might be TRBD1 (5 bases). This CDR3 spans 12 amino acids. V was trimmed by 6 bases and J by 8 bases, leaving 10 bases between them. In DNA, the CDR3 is TGTGCCAGCAGCCCCTGGGGGGAAAAACTGTTTTTT. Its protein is CASSPWGEKLFF.

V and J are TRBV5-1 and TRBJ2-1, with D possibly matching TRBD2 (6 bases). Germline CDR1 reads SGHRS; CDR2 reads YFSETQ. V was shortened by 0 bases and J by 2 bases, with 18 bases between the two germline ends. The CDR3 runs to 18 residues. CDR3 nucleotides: TGCGCCAGCAGCTTGGTCGGGACCGGGGGAGCCCCCTACAATGAGCAGTTCTTC. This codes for CASSLVGTGGAPYNEQFF. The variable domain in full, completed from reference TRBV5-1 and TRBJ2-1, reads KAGVTQTPRYLIKTRGQQVTLSCSPISGHRSVSWYQQTPGQGLQFLFEYFSETQRNKGNFPGRFSGRQFSNSRSEMNVSTLELGDSALYLCASSLVGTGGAPYNEQFFGPGTRLTVL.

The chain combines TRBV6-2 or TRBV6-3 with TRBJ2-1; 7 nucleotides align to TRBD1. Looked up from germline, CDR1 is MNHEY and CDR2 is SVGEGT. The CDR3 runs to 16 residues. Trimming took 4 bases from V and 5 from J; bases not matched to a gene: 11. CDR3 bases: TGTGCCAGCAGTTCCACCTACAGGGGATGGGACAATGAGCAGTTCTTC. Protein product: CASSSTYRGWDNEQFF.

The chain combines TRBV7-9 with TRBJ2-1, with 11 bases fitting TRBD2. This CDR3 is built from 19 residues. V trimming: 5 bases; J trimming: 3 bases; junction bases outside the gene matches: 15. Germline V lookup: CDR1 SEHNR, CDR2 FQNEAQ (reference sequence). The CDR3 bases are TGTGCCAGCAGCACCCCAACTGGGACTAGCGGCTATCACTACAATGAGCAGTTCTTC. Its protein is CASSTPTGTSGYHYNEQFF.

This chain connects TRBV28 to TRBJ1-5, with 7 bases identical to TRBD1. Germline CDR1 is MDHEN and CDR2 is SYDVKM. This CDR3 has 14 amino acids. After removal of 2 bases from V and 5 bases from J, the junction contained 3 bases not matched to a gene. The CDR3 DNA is TGTGCCAGCAGTTTAGACAGGGAGGATCAGCCCCAGCATTTT. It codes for CASSLDREDQPQHF.

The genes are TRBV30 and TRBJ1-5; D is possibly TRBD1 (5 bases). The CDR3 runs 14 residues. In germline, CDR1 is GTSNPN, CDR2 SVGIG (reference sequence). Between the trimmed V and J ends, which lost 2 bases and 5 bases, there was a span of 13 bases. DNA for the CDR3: TGTGCCTGGAGTCTCCCAGGGTTGGATCAGCCCCAGCATTTT. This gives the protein CAWSLPGLDQPQHF. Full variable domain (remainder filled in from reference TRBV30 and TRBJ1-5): SQTIHQWPATLVQPVGSPLSLECTVEGTSNPNLYWYRQAAGRGLQLLFYSVGIGQISSEVPQNLSASRPQDRQFILSSKKLLLSDSGFYLCAWSLPGLDQPQHFGDGTRLSIL.

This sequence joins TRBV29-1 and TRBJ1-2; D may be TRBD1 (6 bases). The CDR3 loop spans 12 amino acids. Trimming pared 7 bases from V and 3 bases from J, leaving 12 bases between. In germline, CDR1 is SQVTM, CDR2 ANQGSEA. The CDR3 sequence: CSARGKDYGYTF. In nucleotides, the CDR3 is TGCAGCGCTAGGGGGAAGGACTATGGCTACACCTTC.

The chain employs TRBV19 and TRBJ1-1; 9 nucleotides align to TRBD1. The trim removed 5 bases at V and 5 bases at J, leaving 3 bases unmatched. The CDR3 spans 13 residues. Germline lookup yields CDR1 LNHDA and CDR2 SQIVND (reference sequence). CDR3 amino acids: CASSPQGATEAFF. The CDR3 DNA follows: TGTGCCAGTAGTCCACAGGGGGCGACTGAAGCTTTCTTT.

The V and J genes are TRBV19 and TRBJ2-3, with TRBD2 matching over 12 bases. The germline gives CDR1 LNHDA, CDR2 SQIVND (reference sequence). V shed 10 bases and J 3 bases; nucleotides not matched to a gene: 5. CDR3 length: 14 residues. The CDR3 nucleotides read TGTGCCACGGGGACTAGCGGGTGGACAGATACGCAGTATTTT. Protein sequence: CATGTSGWTDTQYF.

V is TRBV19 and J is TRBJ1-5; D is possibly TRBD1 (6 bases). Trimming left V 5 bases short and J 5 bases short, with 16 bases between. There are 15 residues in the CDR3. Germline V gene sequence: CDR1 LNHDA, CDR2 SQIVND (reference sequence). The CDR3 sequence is CASSGAGDGYQPQHF. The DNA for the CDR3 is TGTGCCAGTAGTGGGGCAGGGGACGGCTATCAGCCCCAGCATTTT.

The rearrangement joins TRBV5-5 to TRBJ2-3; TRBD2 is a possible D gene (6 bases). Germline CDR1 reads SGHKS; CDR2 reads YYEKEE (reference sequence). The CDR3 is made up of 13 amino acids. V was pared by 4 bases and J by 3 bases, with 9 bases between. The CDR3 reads CASSRGGTDTQYF. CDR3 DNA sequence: TGTGCCAGCAGCCGTGGGGGGACAGATACGCAGTATTTT. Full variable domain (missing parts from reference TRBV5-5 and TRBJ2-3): DAGVTQSPTHLIKTRGQQVTLRCSPISGHKSVSWYQQVLGQGPQFIFQYYEKEERGRGNFPDRFSARQFPNYSSELNVNALLLGDSALYLCASSRGGTDTQYFGPGTRLTVL.

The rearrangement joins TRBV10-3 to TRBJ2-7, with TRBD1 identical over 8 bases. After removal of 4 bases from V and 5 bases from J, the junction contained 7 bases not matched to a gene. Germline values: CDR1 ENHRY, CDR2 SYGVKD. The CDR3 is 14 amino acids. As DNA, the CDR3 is TGTGCCATCAGTGCCCAAGGACAGGGCGACGAGCAGTACTTC. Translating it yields CAISAQGQGDEQYF.

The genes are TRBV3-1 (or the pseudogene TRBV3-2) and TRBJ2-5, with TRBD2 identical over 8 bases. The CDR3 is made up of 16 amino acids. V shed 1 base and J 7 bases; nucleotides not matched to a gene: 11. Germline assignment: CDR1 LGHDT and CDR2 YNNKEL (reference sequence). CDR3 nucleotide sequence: TGTGCCAGCAGCCAAGGCTTTTTAGCGGGAAAGGGGACCCAGTACTTC. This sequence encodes CASSQGFLAGKGTQYF.

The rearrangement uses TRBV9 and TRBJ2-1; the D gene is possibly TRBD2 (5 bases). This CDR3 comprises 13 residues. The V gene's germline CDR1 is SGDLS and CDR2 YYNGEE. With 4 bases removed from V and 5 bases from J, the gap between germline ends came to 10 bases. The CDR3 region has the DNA TGTGCCAGCAGCCCCCACGGGGACAATGAGCAGTTCTTC. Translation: CASSPHGDNEQFF.

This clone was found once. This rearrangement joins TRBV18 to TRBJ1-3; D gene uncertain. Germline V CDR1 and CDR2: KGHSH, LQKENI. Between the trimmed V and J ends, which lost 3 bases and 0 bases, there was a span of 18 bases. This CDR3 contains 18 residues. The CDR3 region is CASSPFPSSTFSGNTIYF. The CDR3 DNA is TGTGCCAGCTCACCCTTCCCATCCAGCACTTTCTCTGGAAACACCATATATTTT.

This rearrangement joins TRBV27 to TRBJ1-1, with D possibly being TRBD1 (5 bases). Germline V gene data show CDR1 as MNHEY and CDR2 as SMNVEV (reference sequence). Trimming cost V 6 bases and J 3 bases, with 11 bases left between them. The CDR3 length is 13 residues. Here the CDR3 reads CASRLGGYTEAFF. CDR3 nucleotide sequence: TGTGCCAGCAGATTGGGGGGGTACACTGAAGCTTTCTTT.

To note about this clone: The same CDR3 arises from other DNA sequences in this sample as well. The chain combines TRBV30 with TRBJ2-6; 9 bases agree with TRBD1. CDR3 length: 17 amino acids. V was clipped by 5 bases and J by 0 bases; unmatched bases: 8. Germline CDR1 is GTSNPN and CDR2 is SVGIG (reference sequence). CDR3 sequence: CAWYRGRISSGANVLTF. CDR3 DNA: TGTGCCTGGTACAGGGGGCGCATTAGCTCTGGGGCCAACGTCCTGACTTTC.

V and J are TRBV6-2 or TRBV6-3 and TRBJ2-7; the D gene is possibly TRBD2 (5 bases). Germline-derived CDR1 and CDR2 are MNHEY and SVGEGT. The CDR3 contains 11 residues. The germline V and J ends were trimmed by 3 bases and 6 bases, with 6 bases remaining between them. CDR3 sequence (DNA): TGTGCCAGCAGTTATGGGAGCGAGCAGTACTTC. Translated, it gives CASSYGSEQYF.

CDR3 sequence: CASREGTHISTDTQYF. The CDR3, as DNA: TGTGCCAGCAGGGAAGGGACACACATTAGCACAGATACGCAGTATTTT. V is TRBV7-2 and J is TRBJ2-3, with D tentatively TRBD1 (6 bases). CDR1 and CDR2 from the germline V gene are SGHTA and FQGNSA. Trimming took 6 bases from V and 0 from J, leaving 16 bases between them. CDR3 length equals 16 residues.

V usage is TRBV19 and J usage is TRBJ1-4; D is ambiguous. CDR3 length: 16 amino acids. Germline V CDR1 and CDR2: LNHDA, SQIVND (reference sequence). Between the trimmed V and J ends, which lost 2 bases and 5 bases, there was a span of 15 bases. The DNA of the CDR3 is TGTGCCAGTAGTATACAAGGCAGGTTCGGCAATGAAAAACTGTTTTTT. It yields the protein CASSIQGRFGNEKLFF.

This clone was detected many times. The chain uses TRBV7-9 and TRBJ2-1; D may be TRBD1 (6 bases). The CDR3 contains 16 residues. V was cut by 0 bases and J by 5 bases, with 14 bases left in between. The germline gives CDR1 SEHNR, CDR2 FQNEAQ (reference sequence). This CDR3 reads CASSLALGAVNNEQFF. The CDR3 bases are TGTGCCAGCAGCTTAGCGCTGGGGGCGGTGAACAATGAGCAGTTCTTC.

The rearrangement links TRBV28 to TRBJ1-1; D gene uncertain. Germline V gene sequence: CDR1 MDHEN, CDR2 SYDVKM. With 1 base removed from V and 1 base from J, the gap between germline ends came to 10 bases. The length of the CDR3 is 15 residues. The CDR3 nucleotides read TGTGCCAGCAGTTTATTTAGGACGGCGAACACTGAAGCTTTCTTT. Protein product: CASSLFRTANTEAFF.